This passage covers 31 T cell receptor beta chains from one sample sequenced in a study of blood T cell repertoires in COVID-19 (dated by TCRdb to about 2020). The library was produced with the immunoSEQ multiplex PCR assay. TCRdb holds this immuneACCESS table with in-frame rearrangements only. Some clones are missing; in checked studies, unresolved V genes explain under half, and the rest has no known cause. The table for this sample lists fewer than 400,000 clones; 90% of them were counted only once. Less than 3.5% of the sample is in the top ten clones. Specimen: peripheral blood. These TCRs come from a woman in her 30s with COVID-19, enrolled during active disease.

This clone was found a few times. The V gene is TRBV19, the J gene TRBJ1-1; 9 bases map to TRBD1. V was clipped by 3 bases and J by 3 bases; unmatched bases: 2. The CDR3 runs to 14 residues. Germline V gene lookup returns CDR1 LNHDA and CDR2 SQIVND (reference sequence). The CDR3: CASSIRQGDTEAFF. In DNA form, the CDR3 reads TGTGCCAGTAGTATCCGACAGGGGGACACTGAAGCTTTCTTT.

The CDR3 protein is CASSPQTSLNTQYF. The CDR3 nucleotides are TGTGCCAGCAGCCCGCAGACTAGTCTGAATACGCAGTATTTT. The chain combines TRBV28 with TRBJ2-3, with D tentatively TRBD2 (6 bases). Trimming took 6 bases from V and 7 from J, leaving 17 bases between them. The CDR3 loop spans 14 amino acids. The germline gives CDR1 MDHEN, CDR2 SYDVKM.

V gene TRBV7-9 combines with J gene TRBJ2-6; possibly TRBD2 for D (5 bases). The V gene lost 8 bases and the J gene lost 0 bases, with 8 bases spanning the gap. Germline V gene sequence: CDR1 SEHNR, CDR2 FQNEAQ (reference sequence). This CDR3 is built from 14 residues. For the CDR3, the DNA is TGTGCCAGCGAGGGTAACTCTGGGGCCAACGTCCTGACTTTC. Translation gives CASEGNSGANVLTF.

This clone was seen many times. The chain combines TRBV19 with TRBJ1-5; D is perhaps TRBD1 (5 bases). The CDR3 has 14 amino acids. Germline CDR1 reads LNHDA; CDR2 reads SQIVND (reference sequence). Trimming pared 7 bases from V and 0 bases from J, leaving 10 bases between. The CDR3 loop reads CASTRDSSNQPQHF. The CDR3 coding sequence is TGTGCCAGTACTAGAGACAGTAGCAATCAGCCCCAGCATTTT. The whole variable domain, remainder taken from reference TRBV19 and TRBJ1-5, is DGGITQSPKYLFRKEGQNVTLSCEQNLNHDAMYWYRQDPGQGLRLIYYSQIVNDFQKGDIAEGYSVSREKKESFPLTVTSAQKNPTAFYLCASTRDSSNQPQHFGDGTRLSIL.

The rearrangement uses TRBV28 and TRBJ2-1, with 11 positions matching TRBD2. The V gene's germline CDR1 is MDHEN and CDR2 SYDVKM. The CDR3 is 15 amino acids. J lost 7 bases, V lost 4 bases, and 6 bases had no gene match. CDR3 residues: CASSSLAGARNEQFF. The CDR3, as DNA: TGTGCCAGCAGTTCACTAGCGGGAGCGCGGAATGAGCAGTTCTTC.

CDR3 coding DNA: TGTGCCAGCAGCCTGGGGAGTACCTACGAGCAGTACTTC. It is translated as CASSLGSTYEQYF. This chain connects TRBV11-3 to TRBJ2-7, with a possible D match to TRBD2 (5 bases). Per the germline V gene, CDR1 is SGHNT and CDR2 is YENEEA. The V gene lost 5 bases and the J gene lost 2 bases, with 10 bases spanning the gap. The length of the CDR3 is 13 residues.

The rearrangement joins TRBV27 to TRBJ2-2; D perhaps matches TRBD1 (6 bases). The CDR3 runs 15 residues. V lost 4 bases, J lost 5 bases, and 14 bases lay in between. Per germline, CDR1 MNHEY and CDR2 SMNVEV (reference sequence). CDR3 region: CASSSLGGRTGELFF. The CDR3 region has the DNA TGTGCCAGCAGTTCCCTAGGGGGTCGAACCGGGGAGCTGTTTTTT.

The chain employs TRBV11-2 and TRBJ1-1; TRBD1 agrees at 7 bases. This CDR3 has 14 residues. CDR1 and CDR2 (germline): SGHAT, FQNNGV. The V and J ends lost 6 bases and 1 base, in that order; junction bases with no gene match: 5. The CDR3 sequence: CASRYRDRNTEAFF. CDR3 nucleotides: TGTGCCAGCAGGTATCGGGACAGGAACACTGAAGCTTTCTTT.

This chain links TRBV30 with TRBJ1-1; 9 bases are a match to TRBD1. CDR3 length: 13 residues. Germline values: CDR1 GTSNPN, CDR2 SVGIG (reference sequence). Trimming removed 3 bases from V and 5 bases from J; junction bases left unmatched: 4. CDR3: CAWRGQGGTEAFF. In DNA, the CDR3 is TGTGCCTGGAGGGGACAGGGAGGAACTGAAGCTTTCTTT. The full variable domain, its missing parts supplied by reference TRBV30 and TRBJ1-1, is SQTIHQWPATLVQPVGSPLSLECTVEGTSNPNLYWYRQAAGRGLQLLFYSVGIGQISSEVPQNLSASRPQDRQFILSSKKLLLSDSGFYLCAWRGQGGTEAFFGQGTRLTVV.

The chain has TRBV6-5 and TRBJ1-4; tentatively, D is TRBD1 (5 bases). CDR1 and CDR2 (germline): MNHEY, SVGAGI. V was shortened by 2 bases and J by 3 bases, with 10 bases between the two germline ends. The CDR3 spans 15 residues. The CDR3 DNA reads TGTGCCAGCAGTTACCCAGGGTCAGCTAATGAAAAACTGTTTTTT. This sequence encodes CASSYPGSANEKLFF.

The CDR3 sequence: CASSHHYAGGMDGYTF. The DNA of the CDR3 is TGTGCCAGCAGCCACCACTACGCCGGGGGGATGGACGGCTACACCTTC. The J gene is TRBJ1-2, the V gene TRBV3-1 (or the pseudogene TRBV3-2), with TRBD1 as a possible D gene (5 bases). Trimming left V 3 bases short and J 8 bases short, with 22 bases between. The CDR3 totals 16 residues. Germline values: CDR1 LGHDT, CDR2 YNNKEL (reference sequence).

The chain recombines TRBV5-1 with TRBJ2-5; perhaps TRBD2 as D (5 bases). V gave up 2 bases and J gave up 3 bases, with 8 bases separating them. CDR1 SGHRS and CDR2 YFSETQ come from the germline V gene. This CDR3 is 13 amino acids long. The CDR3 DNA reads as TGCGCCAGCAGCTTTTCCGGGGAAGAGACCCAGTACTTC. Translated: CASSFSGEETQYF.

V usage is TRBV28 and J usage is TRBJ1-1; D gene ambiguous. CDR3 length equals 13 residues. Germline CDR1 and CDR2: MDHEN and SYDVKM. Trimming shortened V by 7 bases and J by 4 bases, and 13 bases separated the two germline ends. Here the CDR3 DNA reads TGTGCCAGCACCCGGGAGACGGTCACTGAAGCTTTCTTT. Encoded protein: CASTRETVTEAFF. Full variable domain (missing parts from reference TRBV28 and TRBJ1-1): DVKVTQSSRYLVKRTGEKVFLECVQDMDHENMFWYRQDPGLGLRLIYFSYDVKMKEKGDIPEGYSVSREKKERFSLILESASTNQTSMYLCASTRETVTEAFFGQGTRLTVV.

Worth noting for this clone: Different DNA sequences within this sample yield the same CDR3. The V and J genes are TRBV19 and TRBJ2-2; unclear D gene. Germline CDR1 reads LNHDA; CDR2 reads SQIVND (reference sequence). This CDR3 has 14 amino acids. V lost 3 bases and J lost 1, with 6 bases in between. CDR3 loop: CASSIGGNTGELFF. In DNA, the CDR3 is TGTGCCAGTAGTATCGGCGGGAACACCGGGGAGCTGTTTTTT. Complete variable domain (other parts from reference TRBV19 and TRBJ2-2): DGGITQSPKYLFRKEGQNVTLSCEQNLNHDAMYWYRQDPGQGLRLIYYSQIVNDFQKGDIAEGYSVSREKKESFPLTVTSAQKNPTAFYLCASSIGGNTGELFFGEGSRLTVL.

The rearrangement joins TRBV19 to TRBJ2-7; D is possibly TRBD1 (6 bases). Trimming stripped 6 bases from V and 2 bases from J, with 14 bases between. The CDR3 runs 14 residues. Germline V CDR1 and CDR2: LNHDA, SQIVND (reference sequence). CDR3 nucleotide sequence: TGTGCCAGTAGCGCCGGGACAAAAACCTACGAGCAGTACTTC. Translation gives CASSAGTKTYEQYF.

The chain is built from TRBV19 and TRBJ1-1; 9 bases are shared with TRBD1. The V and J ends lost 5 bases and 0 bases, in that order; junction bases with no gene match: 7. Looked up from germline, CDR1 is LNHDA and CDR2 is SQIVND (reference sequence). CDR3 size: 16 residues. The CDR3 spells CASSPGTGLMNTEAFF. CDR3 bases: TGTGCCAGTAGTCCTGGGACAGGGCTCATGAACACTGAAGCTTTCTTT.

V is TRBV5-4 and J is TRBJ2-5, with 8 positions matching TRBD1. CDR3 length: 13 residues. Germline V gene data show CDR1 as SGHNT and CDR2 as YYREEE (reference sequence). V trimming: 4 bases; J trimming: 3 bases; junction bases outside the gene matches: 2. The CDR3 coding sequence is TGTGCCAGCAGCCAGGACAGGGAAGAGACCCAGTACTTC. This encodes CASSQDREETQYF.

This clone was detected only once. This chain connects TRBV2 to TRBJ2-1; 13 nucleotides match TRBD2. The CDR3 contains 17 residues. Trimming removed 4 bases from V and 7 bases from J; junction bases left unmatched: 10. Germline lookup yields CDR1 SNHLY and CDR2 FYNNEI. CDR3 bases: TGTGCCAGCAGTGCGAGGACTAGCGGGAGTACTGCGAATGAGCAGTTCTTC. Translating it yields CASSARTSGSTANEQFF.

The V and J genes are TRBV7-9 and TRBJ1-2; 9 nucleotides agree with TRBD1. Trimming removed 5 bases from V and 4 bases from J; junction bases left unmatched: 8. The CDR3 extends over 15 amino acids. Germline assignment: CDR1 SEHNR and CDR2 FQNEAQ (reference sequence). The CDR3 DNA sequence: TGTGCCAGCAGCGATGGGACAGGGTACGGCTATGGCTACACCTTC. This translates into CASSDGTGYGYGYTF.

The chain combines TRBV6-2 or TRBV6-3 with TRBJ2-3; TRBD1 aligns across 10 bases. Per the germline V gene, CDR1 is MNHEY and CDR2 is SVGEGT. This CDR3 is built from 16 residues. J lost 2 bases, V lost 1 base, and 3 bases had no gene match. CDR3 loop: CASSYWDRGITDTQYF. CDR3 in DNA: TGTGCCAGCAGTTACTGGGACAGGGGCATCACAGATACGCAGTATTTT.

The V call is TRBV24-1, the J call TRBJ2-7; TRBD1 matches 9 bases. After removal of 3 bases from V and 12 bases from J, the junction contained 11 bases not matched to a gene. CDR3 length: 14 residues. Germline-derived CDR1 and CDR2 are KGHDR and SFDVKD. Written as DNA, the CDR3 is TGTGCCACCAGTGATCCTACTGGGACAGGGACAACGTACTTC. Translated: CATSDPTGTGTTYF.

Written as DNA, the CDR3 is TGTGCCAGCAGTGAAGGCGGGAGCTCCTACAATGAGCAGTTCTTC. It translates to CASSEGGSSYNEQFF. The chain employs TRBV6-1 and TRBJ2-1, with 7 bases aligning to TRBD2. The CDR3 extends over 15 amino acids. CDR1 is MNHNS, CDR2 SASEGT, per germline. Trimming removed 1 base from V and 0 bases from J; junction bases left unmatched: 0.

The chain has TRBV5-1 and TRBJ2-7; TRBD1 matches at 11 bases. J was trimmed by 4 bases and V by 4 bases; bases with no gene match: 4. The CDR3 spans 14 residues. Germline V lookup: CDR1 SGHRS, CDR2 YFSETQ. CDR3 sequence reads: CASSTGQGAYEQYF. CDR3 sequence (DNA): TGCGCCAGCAGCACCGGACAGGGGGCGTACGAGCAGTACTTC.

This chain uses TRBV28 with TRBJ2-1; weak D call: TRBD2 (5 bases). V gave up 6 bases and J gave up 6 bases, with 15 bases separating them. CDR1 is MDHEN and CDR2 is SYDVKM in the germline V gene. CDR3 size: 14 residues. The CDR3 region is CASSPWEIPNEQFF. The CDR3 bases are TGTGCCAGCAGCCCCTGGGAGATCCCCAATGAGCAGTTCTTC.

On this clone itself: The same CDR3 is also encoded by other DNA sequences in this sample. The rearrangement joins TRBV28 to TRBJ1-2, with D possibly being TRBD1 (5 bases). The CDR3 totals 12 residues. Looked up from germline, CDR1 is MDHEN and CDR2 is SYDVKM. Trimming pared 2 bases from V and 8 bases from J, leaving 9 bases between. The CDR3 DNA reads TGTGCCAGCAGTTTACTAGGGGAAGGCTACACCTTC. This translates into CASSLLGEGYTF.

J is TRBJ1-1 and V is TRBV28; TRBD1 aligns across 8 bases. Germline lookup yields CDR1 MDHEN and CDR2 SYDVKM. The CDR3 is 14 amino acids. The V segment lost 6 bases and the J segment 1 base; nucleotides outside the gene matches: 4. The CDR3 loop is CASRSRGPNTEAFF. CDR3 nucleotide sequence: TGTGCCAGCAGATCCAGGGGGCCGAACACTGAAGCTTTCTTT.

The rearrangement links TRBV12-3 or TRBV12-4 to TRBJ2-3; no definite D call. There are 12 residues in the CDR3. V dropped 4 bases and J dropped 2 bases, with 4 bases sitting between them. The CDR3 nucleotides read TGTGCCAGCAGTTCCTACACAGATACGCAGTATTTT. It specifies CASSSYTDTQYF.

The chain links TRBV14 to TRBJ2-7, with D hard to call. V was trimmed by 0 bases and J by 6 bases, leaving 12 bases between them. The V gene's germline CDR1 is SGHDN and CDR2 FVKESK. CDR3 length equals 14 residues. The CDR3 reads CASSQEVSRGEQYF. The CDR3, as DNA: TGTGCCAGCAGCCAAGAGGTTTCGCGTGGCGAGCAGTACTTC.

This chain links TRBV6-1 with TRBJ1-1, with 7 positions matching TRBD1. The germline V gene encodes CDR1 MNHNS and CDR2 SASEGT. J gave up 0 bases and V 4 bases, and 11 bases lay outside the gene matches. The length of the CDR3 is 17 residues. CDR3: CASSVLTGTEMNTEAFF. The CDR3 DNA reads TGTGCCAGCAGTGTCTTGACAGGGACGGAGATGAACACTGAAGCTTTCTTT.

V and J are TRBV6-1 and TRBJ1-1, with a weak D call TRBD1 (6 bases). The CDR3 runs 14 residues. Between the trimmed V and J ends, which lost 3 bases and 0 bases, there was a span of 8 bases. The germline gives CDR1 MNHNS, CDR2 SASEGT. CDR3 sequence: CASSEWDMNTEAFF. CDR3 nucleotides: TGTGCCAGCAGTGAGTGGGACATGAACACTGAAGCTTTCTTT.

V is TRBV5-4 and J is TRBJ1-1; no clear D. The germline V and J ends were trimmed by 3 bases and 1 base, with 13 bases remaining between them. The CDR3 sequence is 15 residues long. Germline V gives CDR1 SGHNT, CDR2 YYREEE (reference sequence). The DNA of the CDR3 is TGTGCCAGCAGCTCGCCAGAAGTGGCGAACACTGAAGCTTTCTTT. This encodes CASSSPEVANTEAFF.